Sequencing of this T cell receptor beta chain was carried out in a study of T cell responses to AZD1222 COVID-19 vaccine. Study conclusions and caveats: A mostly white British donor set with more females was recruited, and clonal diversity was possibly underestimated.

Concerning this clone itself: Antigen: not known.

Sequencing used immunoSEQ multiplex PCR; TCRdb keeps in-frame clones, though not all of them. This repertoire shows under 200,000 clones, roughly 94% found once; its top ten account for about 0.64%. This receptor was identified in an adult in good health. This specimen was peripheral blood, taken on day 0 of AZD1222 vaccination.

In DNA, the CDR3 is TGCGCCAGCAGCGTCAGCTCGAACACTGAAGCTTTCTTT. Encoded protein: CASSVSSNTEAFF. The chain carries TRBV5-1 and TRBJ1-1, with D unresolved. The CDR3 consists of 13 residues. V was cut by 4 bases and J by 1 base, with 8 bases left in between. Germline V gene data show CDR1 as SGHRS and CDR2 as YFSETQ. Variable domain in full (rest from reference TRBV5-1 and TRBJ1-1): KAGVTQTPRYLIKTRGQQVTLSCSPISGHRSVSWYQQTPGQGLQFLFEYFSETQRNKGNFPGRFSGRQFSNSRSEMNVSTLELGDSALYLCASSVSSNTEAFFGQGTRLTVV.